This T cell receptor beta chain was identified in a study of OX40 agonist ivuxolimab in advanced cancers. Overall study: Patients were dosed with the agonistic anti-OX40 (CD134) antibody ivuxolimab.

Libraries were prepared by immunoSEQ multiplex PCR; TCRdb keeps only in-frame clonotypes and omits some of them. The sample holds about 90,000 clones, about nine tenths seen once. With baseline, cycle 4 day 1, and cycle 7 day 1 as timepoints, blood was sampled. Trimming pared 6 bases from V and 0 bases from J, leaving 12 bases between. The CDR3 runs to 15 residues. Germline V gene lookup returns CDR1 MNHEY and CDR2 SVGAGI. The chain employs TRBV6-5 and TRBJ2-4; D ambiguous. The receptor's source is an adult with an advanced solid tumor such as melanoma, head and neck, liver or kidney cancer. Sequencing used CD4+ or CD8+ T cells sorted from blood, obtained in a trial of the OX40 agonist ivuxolimab. In DNA, the CDR3 is TGTGCCAGCAGCCCGCTCCTCCTAGCCAAAAACATTCAGTACTTC. This translates into CASSPLLLAKNIQYF.